This is a list of T cell receptor beta chains from one sample in a study of T-cell memory formation after mild COVID-19. Each CDR3 protein gets one entry after TCRdb re-called the 5' RACE reads with MiXCR. The repertoire holds about 170,000 distinct CDR3 sequences, with roughly 13% as singletons. The sequenced material came from PBMCs or a T cell subset sorted from them (not recorded which). These receptors all stem from a man younger than 30 who had mild COVID-19 (a few samples of this study predate the infection). Cell type and time point are not known. The CDR3 runs from the conserved cysteine through the conserved F or W. The D gene is left open where the match is weak. Expanded clones get a size class; other rows say once, few or many, or leave the size out.

abundance | d_gene | j_gene | v_gene | CDR3aa | CDR3nt
few | NA | TRBJ2-5 | TRBV6-6 | CASRRLQETQYF | TGTGCCAGCAGGCGGCTTCAAGAGACCCAGTACTTC
NA | NA | TRBJ2-5 | TRBV7-2 | CASSSSRGETQYF | TGTGCCAGCAGCTCATCAAGGGGAGAGACCCAGTACTTC
few | NA | TRBJ2-3 | TRBV24-1 | CATSDWGGPSTDTQYF | TGTGCCACCAGTGATTGGGGGGGGCCAAGCACAGATACGCAGTATTTT
NA | TRBD2 | TRBJ2-1 | TRBV27 | CASSPSGGRYNEQFF | TGTGCCAGCAGTCCAAGCGGGGGGCGCTACAATGAGCAGTTCTTC
many | TRBD2 | TRBJ2-3 | TRBV7-7 | CASSLGGTITDTQYF | TGTGCTAGCAGCTTGGGGGGGACTATCACAGATACGCAGTATTTT
NA | NA | TRBJ2-7 | TRBV2 | CASSVAVGYEQYF | TGTGCCAGCAGTGTTGCGGTAGGCTACGAGCAGTACTTC
many | NA | TRBJ1-1 | TRBV5-6 | CASSLEGYGTPAEAFF | TGTGCCAGCAGCTTGGAAGGGTACGGGACGCCGGCTGAAGCTTTCTTT
NA | NA | TRBJ1-5 | TRBV20-1 | CSANLPRVPNQPQHF | TGCAGTGCTAATCTCCCACGGGTCCCCAATCAGCCCCAGCATTTT
NA | NA | TRBJ1-5 | TRBV20-1 | CSARSRVGNQPQHF | TGCAGTGCTAGGTCACGGGTGGGCAATCAGCCCCAGCATTTT
many | NA | TRBJ2-7 | TRBV5-1 | CASSPQRGGYEQYF | TGCGCCAGCAGCCCACAGAGGGGGGGCTACGAGCAGTACTTC